This TCR beta chain was identified in a study of coeliac disease. V lost 6 bases and J lost 1; bases outside the gene matches: 10. CDR3 length: 16 amino acids. In germline, CDR1 is SEHNR, CDR2 FQNEAQ (reference sequence). By proportion, this clone is medium-sized (0.01 to 0.1%). What it binds is not known. Findings and caveats of the study: Control samples showed higher TRB and TRG clonality than intraepithelial and lamina propria samples in active celiac disease.

Libraries were prepared by immunoSEQ multiplex PCR; TCRdb keeps only in-frame clonotypes and omits some of them. There are a few thousand clones in the sample; roughly 70% occur only once, and 5.7% lies in the top ten. Sequences were obtained from intraepithelial lymphocytes from the gut. This clonotype was sampled from a woman aged 60-70 years with active celiac disease. The V gene is TRBV7-9, the J gene TRBJ1-2; TRBD1 agrees at 8 bases. CDR3 sequence: CASRSGQVLLNYGYTF. CDR3 nucleotides: TGTGCCAGCAGGTCGGGACAGGTCCTGCTTAACTATGGCTACACCTTC.